These 6 T cell receptor beta chains were all obtained from the same sample, sequenced in a study of shared clonotypes between healthy human individuals. Clones were read by immunoSEQ multiplex PCR, and TCRdb kept only the in-frame ones, dropping some. The repertoire holds approximately 500,000 clones, with roughly 85% as singletons. The sample was PBMCs. These receptor sequences come from a woman aged 40-49 years in good health. Some clones in this sample may be carry-over from other donors' samples.

This rearrangement joins TRBV7-2 to TRBJ2-7; 7 bases match TRBD2. Looked up from germline, CDR1 is SGHTA and CDR2 is FQGNSA. The V gene end was trimmed by 1 base and the J gene end by 6 bases; junction bases not matched to a gene: 12. The CDR3 is made up of 16 amino acids. The CDR3 DNA reads TGTGCCAGCAGCTTAGTCCCCAGCGGGGAAGGAGGCGAGCAGTACTTC. Residues: CASSLVPSGEGGEQYF.

The J gene is TRBJ1-2, the V gene TRBV27, with unresolved D. Germline CDR1 and CDR2: MNHEY and SMNVEV (reference sequence). CDR3 length equals 13 residues. The V gene lost 5 bases and the J gene lost 8 bases, with 15 bases spanning the gap. The CDR3 bases are TGTGCCAGCAGTAATGTCCCAAGGTGGGGCTACACCTTC. As protein: CASSNVPRWGYTF.

The rearrangement joins TRBV27 to TRBJ2-3; 14 bases fit TRBD2. This CDR3 has 16 amino acids. The J segment lost 5 bases and the V segment lost 6 bases, leaving 7 bases of the junction unmatched. The germline gives CDR1 MNHEY, CDR2 SMNVEV (reference sequence). CDR3 region: CASSYGTSGRGDTQYF. Here the CDR3 DNA reads TGTGCCAGCAGCTATGGGACTAGCGGGAGAGGAGATACGCAGTATTTT.

Details on this clone: Germline and junction disagree at one end, which may indicate a read error. The chain is built from TRBV20-1 and TRBJ1-2, with no clear D. CDR1 and CDR2 (germline): DFQATT, SNEGSKA (reference sequence). CDR3 length: 8 amino acids. This CDR3 is CRTRLSYF. The CDR3, as DNA: TGCAGAACACGACTCAGCTACTTC.

This sequence joins TRBV4-1 and TRBJ1-5; D gene ambiguous. Germline CDR1 reads MGHRA; CDR2 reads YSYEKL. CDR3 size: 14 residues. Between the trimmed V and J ends, which lost 3 bases and 2 bases, there was a span of 8 bases. CDR3 in amino acids: CASSQEWGNQPQHF. CDR3 nucleotides: TGCGCCAGCAGCCAGGAATGGGGCAATCAGCCCCAGCATTTT.

V gene TRBV9 combines with J gene TRBJ2-3, with a possible D match to TRBD2 (5 bases). Trimming left V 3 bases short and J 2 bases short, with 7 bases between. The germline CDR1 and CDR2 sequences are SGDLS and YYNGEE. CDR3 length equals 13 residues. DNA of the CDR3: TGTGCCAGCAGCGGTAGCGACACAGATACGCAGTATTTT. As protein: CASSGSDTDTQYF.